One sample yielded the 16 T cell receptor beta chains listed below, sequenced in a study of ipilimumab plus nivolumab after autologous stem cell transplantation (dated by TCRdb to about 2021). The library was prepared using the immunoSEQ multiplex PCR assay. TCRdb obtained this table from immuneACCESS and retained in-frame rearrangements with V and J assigned. These tables miss some clones; where compared with another copy, unresolved V genes account for less than half of the shortfall, and the remainder is unexplained. For this sample there are tens of thousands of clones; over 80% appear just once. The ten largest clonotypes hold more than 2% of the sample. The specimen comprised PBMCs, sampled in a trial of ipilimumab plus nivolumab as post-transplant consolidation. The receptors were gathered from a male donor with diffuse large B-cell lymphoma.

The CDR3: CASSLGLAGGQDTQYF. For the CDR3, the DNA is TGCGCCAGCAGCTTGGGGCTAGCGGGGGGGCAAGATACGCAGTATTTT. This sequence joins TRBV5-1 and TRBJ2-3, with TRBD2 matching 12 bases. The CDR3 length is 16 residues. CDR1 SGHRS and CDR2 YFSETQ come from the germline V gene. Germline trimming cut 0 bases from V and 5 bases from J; bases unmatched to any gene: 4.

This clone was picked up many times. The chain employs TRBV30 and TRBJ1-2, with D unclear. The CDR3 is made up of 13 amino acids. V lost 5 bases and J 7 bases, leaving 17 bases between the germline ends. Germline V lookup: CDR1 GTSNPN, CDR2 SVGIG (reference sequence). The CDR3 coding sequence is TGTGCCTGGCTAAAGATCCCATGGGGTGGCTACACCTTC. This encodes CAWLKIPWGGYTF.

This clone was observed a single time. The J gene is TRBJ1-6, the V gene TRBV5-5, with 7 bases aligning to TRBD1. Germline V gene data show CDR1 as SGHKS and CDR2 as YYEKEE (reference sequence). The CDR3 is 18 amino acids. Trimming cost V 3 bases and J 2 bases; bases outside gene matches: 11. CDR3 sequence: CASSSRGGGRTYNSPLHF. The CDR3 nucleotides read TGTGCCAGCAGCTCCAGGGGGGGAGGTCGAACCTATAATTCACCCCTCCACTTT.

This clone was observed a few times. The CDR3 bases are TGTGCCAGCAGCTCTTACGACAGGGATGGAAACACCATATATTTT. Translated: CASSSYDRDGNTIYF. V gene TRBV7-2 combines with J gene TRBJ1-3, with 7 bases identical to TRBD1. CDR1 SGHTA and CDR2 FQGNSA come from the germline V gene. V shed 4 bases and J 3 bases; nucleotides not matched to a gene: 6. This CDR3 contains 15 residues.

The chain couples TRBV6-7 to TRBJ1-4; D remains ambiguous. TRBV6-7 qualifies as an ORF whose function is uncertain. The CDR3 has 17 amino acids. V lost 0 bases and J 0 bases, leaving 11 bases between the germline ends. Written as DNA, the CDR3 is TGTGCCAGCAGTTACTCGTTTATCTCTGCAACTAATGAAAAACTGTTTTTT. It codes for CASSYSFISATNEKLFF.

This clone was seen only a few times. V and J are TRBV5-5 and TRBJ2-7, with D perhaps being TRBD1 or TRBD2 (6 bases each). CDR3 length: 18 residues. CDR1 SGHKS and CDR2 YYEKEE come from the germline V gene (reference sequence). V lost 0 bases and J lost 5, with 24 bases in between. CDR3 bases: TGTGCCAGCAGCTTGGTGGGCCGGGGGCTCGTGAGTGGGAACGAGCAGTACTTC. It specifies CASSLVGRGLVSGNEQYF.

V usage is TRBV5-8 and J usage is TRBJ1-1; D not resolved. Trimming took 3 bases from V and 8 from J, leaving 14 bases between them. The CDR3 length is 13 residues. Germline values: CDR1 SGHTS, CDR2 YDEGEE. The CDR3 here is CASSSTELQEAFF. The CDR3 DNA is TGTGCCAGCAGCTCGACGGAACTCCAAGAAGCTTTCTTT.

The chain carries TRBV4-1 and TRBJ1-3; 9 bases match TRBD1. J lost 4 bases, V lost 1 base, and 2 bases had no gene match. Germline loops: CDR1 MGHRA, CDR2 YSYEKL. The CDR3 extends over 15 amino acids. This CDR3 is CASSQAGTGGNTIYF. CDR3 DNA: TGCGCCAGCAGCCAAGCCGGGACAGGGGGAAACACCATATATTTT.

This clone was recorded once. The chain combines TRBV19 with TRBJ2-6; D unclear. The CDR3 runs 16 residues. Trimming removed 5 bases at V and 2 bases at J, with 13 bases between. Germline CDR1 and CDR2: LNHDA and SQIVND (reference sequence). The CDR3 spells CASSVSPAAGANVLTF. The DNA of the CDR3 is TGTGCCAGTAGTGTATCGCCGGCGGCTGGGGCCAACGTCCTGACTTTC.

This clone was observed once. V gene TRBV27 combines with J gene TRBJ2-1; D is ambiguous. The germline V gene has CDR1 MNHEY and CDR2 SMNVEV (reference sequence). Trimming took off 4 bases at V and 4 bases at J, with 11 bases between the two ends. The CDR3 consists of 14 residues. The CDR3 bases are TGTGCCAGCAGTTCCTCTGGAAATTACAATGAGCAGTTCTTC. As protein: CASSSSGNYNEQFF.

This chain connects TRBV12-5 to TRBJ1-1; D gene unclear. The ends were cut back, 1 base at V and 3 bases at J, with 6 bases in the middle. This CDR3 is 13 amino acids long. CDR1 and CDR2 (germline): LGHNT, FRNRAP. The CDR3 DNA reads TGTGCTAGTGGTTTGGCCCTAGACACTGAAGCTTTCTTT. This sequence encodes CASGLALDTEAFF.

This sequence joins TRBV7-6 and TRBJ2-3, with a weak D call TRBD1 (5 bases). The CDR3 is 17 amino acids. V was shortened by 5 bases and J by 0 bases, with 18 bases between the two germline ends. From germline, CDR1 is SGHVS and CDR2 FNYEAQ. The CDR3 region is CASSLRTGAASTDTQYF. The CDR3 DNA follows: TGTGCCAGCAGCCTTCGAACTGGGGCTGCTAGCACAGATACGCAGTATTTT. The full variable domain, in which reference TRBV7-6 and TRBJ2-3 provide the parts outside the CDR3, is GAGVSQSPRYKVTKRGQDVALRCDPISGHVSLYWYRQALGQGPEFLTYFNYEAQQDKSGLPNDRFSAERPEGSISTLTIQRTEQRDSAMYRCASSLRTGAASTDTQYFGPGTRLTVL.

The rearrangement joins TRBV9 to TRBJ2-5, with unresolved D. The CDR3 is made up of 17 amino acids. V was shortened by 4 bases and J by 3 bases, with 22 bases between the two germline ends. Germline V CDR1 and CDR2: SGDLS, YYNGEE. The CDR3 DNA reads TGTGCCAGCAGCCGGGCTGCCCGCCCTGGAATAAAAGAGACCCAGTACTTC. This encodes CASSRAARPGIKETQYF. Looking up the rest from reference TRBV9 and TRBJ2-5 gives the full variable domain: DSGVTQTPKHLITATGQRVTLRCSPRSGDLSVYWYQQSLDQGLQFLIQYYNGEERAKGNILERFSAQQFPDLHSELNLSSLELGDSALYFCASSRAARPGIKETQYFGPGTRLLVL.

The rearrangement uses TRBV11-2 and TRBJ1-1; D not resolved. This CDR3 is 13 amino acids long. Germline V gives CDR1 SGHAT, CDR2 FQNNGV. Trimming took 4 bases from V and 0 from J, leaving 6 bases between them. As DNA, the CDR3 is TGTGCCAGCAGCTCCCTGGTGAACACTGAAGCTTTCTTT. It codes for CASSSLVNTEAFF. The variable domain in full, with the rest retrieved from reference TRBV11-2 and TRBJ1-1, is EAGVAQSPRYKIIEKRQSVAFWCNPISGHATLYWYQQILGQGPKLLIQFQNNGVVDDSQLPKDRFSAERLKGVDSTLKIQPAKLEDSAVYLCASSSLVNTEAFFGQGTRLTVV.

The J gene is TRBJ1-3, the V gene TRBV7-9, with D unclear. The CDR3 totals 13 residues. The germline V gene has CDR1 SEHNR and CDR2 FQNEAQ (reference sequence). Trimming removed 1 base at V and 2 bases at J, with 3 bases between. As DNA, the CDR3 is TGTGCCAGCAGCTTAGGGGCTGGAAACACCATATATTTT. Translating gives CASSLGAGNTIYF.

This chain joins TRBV2 and TRBJ1-5, with D perhaps matching TRBD1 (5 bases). Trimming left V 7 bases short and J 0 bases short, with 16 bases between. The CDR3 is 16 residues long. In germline, CDR1 is SNHLY, CDR2 FYNNEI. This CDR3 reads CASTAVRGVSNQPQHF. In DNA, the CDR3 is TGTGCCAGCACCGCCGTCAGAGGGGTTAGCAATCAGCCCCAGCATTTT.